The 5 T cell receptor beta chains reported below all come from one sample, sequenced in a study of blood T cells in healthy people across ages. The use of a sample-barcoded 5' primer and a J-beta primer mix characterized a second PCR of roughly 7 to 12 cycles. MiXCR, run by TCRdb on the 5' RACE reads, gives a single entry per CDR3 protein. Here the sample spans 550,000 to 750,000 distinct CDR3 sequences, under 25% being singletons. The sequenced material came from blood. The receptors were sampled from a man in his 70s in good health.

CDR3 coding DNA: TGTGCCAGCAGCCAAGAAGGGGCGAGGCCACCCCTCCACTTT. This encodes CASSQEGARPPLHF. V is TRBV3-1 and J is TRBJ1-6, with a possible D match to TRBD1 (5 bases). Per germline, CDR1 LGHDT and CDR2 YNNKEL (reference sequence). V was shortened by 0 bases and J by 11 bases, with 11 bases between the two germline ends. The CDR3 has 14 residues.

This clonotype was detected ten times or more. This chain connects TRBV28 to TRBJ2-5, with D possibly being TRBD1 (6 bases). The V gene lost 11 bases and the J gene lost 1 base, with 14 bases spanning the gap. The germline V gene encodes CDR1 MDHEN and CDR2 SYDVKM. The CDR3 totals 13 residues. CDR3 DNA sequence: TGTGCCTCCCGACAGGTTTTCCAAGAGACCCAGTACTTC. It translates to CASRQVFQETQYF.

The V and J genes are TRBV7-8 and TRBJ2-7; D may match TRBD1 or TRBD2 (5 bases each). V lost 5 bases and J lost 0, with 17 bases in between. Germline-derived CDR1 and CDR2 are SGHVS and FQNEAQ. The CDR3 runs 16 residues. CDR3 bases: TGTGCCAGCAGCCAATATGCCGGGACGGACTCCTACGAGCAGTACTTC. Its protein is CASSQYAGTDSYEQYF.

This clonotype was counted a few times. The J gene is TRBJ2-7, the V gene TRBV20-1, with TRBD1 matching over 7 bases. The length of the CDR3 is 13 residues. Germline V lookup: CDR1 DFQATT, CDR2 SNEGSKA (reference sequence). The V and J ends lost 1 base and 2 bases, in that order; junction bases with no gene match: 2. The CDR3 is CSARVRGPYEQYF. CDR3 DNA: TGCAGTGCTAGAGTAAGGGGGCCCTACGAGCAGTACTTC.

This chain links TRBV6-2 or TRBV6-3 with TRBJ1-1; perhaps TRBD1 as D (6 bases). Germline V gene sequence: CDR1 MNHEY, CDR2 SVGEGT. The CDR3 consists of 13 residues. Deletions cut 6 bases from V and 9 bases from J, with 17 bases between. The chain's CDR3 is CASSPSQGRQAFF. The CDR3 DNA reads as TGTGCCAGCAGCCCCTCTCAGGGGCGTCAAGCTTTCTTT.